This TCR beta chain was captured in a study of T cells expressing NK-cell markers. Study conclusions and caveats: Clarity on HCMV specificity was lacking for the expanded NKG2C+ T cell clones. Dominant NKG2C+ clonotype frequencies of roughly 1.0-8% of CD8+ T cells were measured in five or six donors.

TCRdb reanalyzed the 5' RACE reads, giving one entry per CDR3 protein sequence and no DNA. Its listing shows almost 450,000 distinct CDR3 sequences. Comment on this clonotype: Antigen specificity is unknown.

Germline V gene data show CDR1 as DFQATT and CDR2 as SNEGSKA (reference sequence). The CDR3 has 12 amino acids. The TCR sequence derives from a woman aged 18 to 75 in good health. The rearrangement links TRBV20-1 to TRBJ2-5; TCRdb calls TRBD1, which cannot be checked without DNA. What was sequenced was blood T cells: a sorted CD56 or NKG2C T cell subset, CD4+ or CD8+ T cells, or bulk PBMC T cells (not recorded which). CDR3 sequence reads: CSAPGGKETQYF.